These T cell receptor beta chains were read from a single sample in a study of siplizumab effects on memory and regulatory T cells. TCRdb keeps only in-frame clones here, not all; method: immunoSEQ multiplex PCR. The table shows approximately 120,000 clones, with 90% to 95% occurring only once. Sequencing was performed on non-Treg CD4+ T cells sorted from blood. The receptors were sampled from a human donor in good health. Both conserved end residues are part of each CDR3. D genes are given only for firm matches. Size is omitted from some rows. Given values are once, few, many or a class for expanded clones.

clone_size d_call j_call v_call cdr3_nt cdr3_aa
once TRBD2 TRBJ2-1 TRBV5-1 TGCGCCAGCAGCCTCGGGGGGGAATACAATGAGCAGTTCTTC CASSLGGEYNEQFF
NA NA TRBJ1-2 TRBV7-9 TGTGCCAGCAGCATAGCAGATCCAGGCCCCAATGTCTACACCTTC CASSIADPGPNVYTF
NA TRBD2 TRBJ2-1 TRBV5-1 TGCGCCAGCAGCTTGGAGCGGGGGTCCTACAATGAGCAGTTCTTC CASSLERGSYNEQFF
NA NA TRBJ2-5 TRBV29-1 TGCAGCGTTGTGCAGGGGGGGTACCAAGAGACCCAGTACTTC CSVVQGGYQETQYF
NA NA TRBJ1-1 TRBV5-1 TGCGCCCCTCATCTTTTCGGGGGGGTAGAGTTGGACACTGAAGCTTTCTTT CAPHLFGGVELDTEAFF
once TRBD1 TRBJ1-1 TRBV11-2 TGTGCCAGTACACGACAGGGAAGCCACGCTTTCTTT CASTRQGSHAFF
NA TRBD2 TRBJ2-3 TRBV27 TGTGCCAGCAGTCCGGTGGGTAGCGGGGGGGCTTTTAGAACGCAGTATTTT CASSPVGSGGAFRTQYF
NA NA TRBJ2-7 TRBV21-1 TGTGCCAGCTGTACAGGGGGGGTTTCCTACGAGCAGTACTTC CASCTGGVSYEQYF
NA TRBD2 TRBJ2-1 TRBV28 TGTGCCAGCAGTTGGACGACTAGCGGGGGGGCCCCGCTCTTC CASSWTTSGGAPLF
NA NA TRBJ1-1 TRBV7-9 TGTGCCAGCAGCTTAGGACAGAACACTGAAGCTTTCTTT CASSLGQNTEAFF
once NA TRBJ2-2 TRBV19 TGTGCCAGTAACAGGGACACCGGGGAGCTGTTTTTT CASNRDTGELFF
NA NA TRBJ1-2 TRBV19 TGTGCCAGTAGTACTCGACTGGGGCCTTGGGACTATGGCTACACCTTC CASSTRLGPWDYGYTF
NA NA TRBJ2-2 TRBV28 TGTGCCAGCACCCCTGGACGGTGGGCGAAGCTGTTTTTT CASTPGRWAKLFF
once NA TRBJ1-1 TRBV18 TGTGCCAGCTCAACCCAGACCATGAACACTGAAGCTTTCTTT CASSTQTMNTEAFF
NA NA TRBJ2-3 TRBV15 TGTGCCACCAGCAAATCAGATTACACAGATACGCAGTATTTT CATSKSDYTDTQYF
NA NA TRBJ2-7 TRBV15 TGTGCCACCAGCAGAGATGCCGGGACTGGGGGCCGAGGAGGCGAGCAGTACTTC CATSRDAGTGGRGGEQYF
NA TRBD1 TRBJ2-2 TRBV5-1 TGCGCCAGCAGCTTGGCCGGGACAGGGAACACCGGGGAGCTGTTTTTT CASSLAGTGNTGELFF
NA NA TRBJ2-7 TRBV7-3 TGTGCCAGCAGCTTAGGGAGTGCCGGAGTGCAGTACTTC CASSLGSAGVQYF
NA NA TRBJ2-7 TRBV6-5 TGTGCCAGCAGTCCCGGGCCAATTCCTTACTACGAGCAGTACTTC CASSPGPIPYYEQYF
once TRBD1 TRBJ2-5 TRBV28 TGTGCCAGCAGCGCGTACCTAGGGACAGGGGTTCAGGGGGAGACCCAGTACTTC CASSAYLGTGVQGETQYF
once TRBD1 TRBJ1-3 TRBV7-9 TGTGCCAGCAGCTTGGCCCGACAGGGCGGCGCAAACACCATATATTTT CASSLARQGGANTIYF
NA NA TRBJ2-1 TRBV10-3 TGTGCCATCACCGATAGCGGTAGCTCCTACAATGAGCAGTTCTTC CAITDSGSSYNEQFF
NA TRBD1 TRBJ1-2 TRBV18 TGTGCCAGCTCACAACCGGGACAGGGTAACTATGGCTACACCTTC CASSQPGQGNYGYTF
NA TRBD1 TRBJ1-2 TRBV2 TGTGCCAGCGGGACCGGGACAGGGGAGTATGGCTACACCTTC CASGTGTGEYGYTF
NA NA TRBJ1-2 TRBV7-9 TGTGCCAGCAGCTTAGACGGAGGGAGGTATGGCTACACCTTC CASSLDGGRYGYTF
NA NA TRBJ2-7 TRBV12-5 TGTGCTAGTGGTACGGGACTCGCCTACGAGCAGTACTTC CASGTGLAYEQYF
NA NA TRBJ1-2 TRBV7-2 TGTGCCAGCAGCGCCATAGACAGACTTTATGGCTACACCTTC CASSAIDRLYGYTF
once TRBD1 TRBJ2-5 TRBV7-3 TGTGCCAGCAGCTTTTCAGAGGGGGCCGGGACCCAGTACTTC CASSFSEGAGTQYF
NA TRBD1 TRBJ1-2 TRBV30 TGTGCCTGGAGCCCGGGACAGAGAGGCTACACCTTC CAWSPGQRGYTF
NA NA TRBJ1-5 TRBV5-1 TGCGCCAGCAGCAAAAATAGCAATCAGCCCCAGCATTTT CASSKNSNQPQHF
NA TRBD1 TRBJ1-2 TRBV29-1 TGCAGCGTTGAGCTACAGGGGGGTGGCTACACCTTC CSVELQGGGYTF
NA TRBD2 TRBJ2-3 TRBV27 TGTGCCAGCAGGGGGAGCGGGGGGCTAAGCACAGATACGCAGTATTTT CASRGSGGLSTDTQYF
NA NA TRBJ2-7 TRBV29-1 TGCAGCGTTGACCTCGGATCTGAGCAGTACTTC CSVDLGSEQYF
NA NA TRBJ2-2 TRBV21-1 TGTGCCAGCAGCAAACCCAGGGGGGCAGGGGGCGTCGGCACCGGGGAGCTGTTTTTT CASSKPRGAGGVGTGELFF
NA TRBD1 TRBJ1-2 TRBV28 TGTGCCAGCAGTGGGACAGGGAACGGGTTCTATGGCTACACCTTC CASSGTGNGFYGYTF
NA NA TRBJ1-3 TRBV7-2 TGTGCCAGCAGCCAGGTGGCTTCGGCTGGAAACACCATATATTTT CASSQVASAGNTIYF
NA TRBD1 TRBJ1-2 TRBV6-1 TGTGCCAGCAGTGACCGGGACAGGGTAATTAACTATGGCTACACCTTC CASSDRDRVINYGYTF
NA TRBD1 TRBJ1-4 TRBV9 TGTGCCAGCAGCGCGGGACAGGGTAAAAATGAAAAACTGTTTTTT CASSAGQGKNEKLFF
NA TRBD1 TRBJ1-1 TRBV14 TGTGCCAGCAGCCCCAGGGGGCCCACTGAAGCTTTCTTT CASSPRGPTEAFF
NA NA TRBJ1-2 TRBV10-2 TGCGCCAGCAGAGGACTTTCTTACTATGGCTACACCTTC CASRGLSYYGYTF
NA TRBD2 TRBJ2-2 TRBV7-9 TGTGCCAGCAGCATTACTAGCGGGTTTGGGGAGCTGTTTTTT CASSITSGFGELFF
NA NA TRBJ2-4 TRBV19 TGTGCCAGTAGTATTATGGTGGGAGAAAACATTCAGTACTTC CASSIMVGENIQYF
NA NA TRBJ2-3 TRBV9 TGTGCCAGCAGCGTAGGAGAGGGTAGAGGCACAGATACGCAGTATTTT CASSVGEGRGTDTQYF
NA NA TRBJ2-1 TRBV7-2 TGTGCCAGCAGCTTAGAACCCGGTGAGCAGTTCTTC CASSLEPGEQFF
NA TRBD1 TRBJ1-2 TRBV29-1 TGCAGCGTGTTAAAGACCGGGACAGGGTATGGCTACACCTTC CSVLKTGTGYGYTF
NA NA TRBJ2-4 TRBV9 TGTGCCAGCAGCGAGGACGGCCTGAGGACCATTCAGTACTTC CASSEDGLRTIQYF
NA NA TRBJ1-3 TRBV30 TGTGCCTGGGCGGGCTCTGGAAACACCATATATTTT CAWAGSGNTIYF
NA NA TRBJ1-3 TRBV6-1 TGTGCCAGCAGGGACGGGGGCGGAAACACCATATATTTT CASRDGGGNTIYF
NA NA TRBJ2-7 TRBV6-1 TGTGCCAGCAGTGTACAGGGTACCTACGAGCAGTACTTC CASSVQGTYEQYF
NA NA TRBJ1-6 TRBV7-3 TGTGCCAGCAGCTTAAATGGGCCGAGCAATAATTCACCCCTCCACTTT CASSLNGPSNNSPLHF
NA NA TRBJ2-1 TRBV9 TGTGCCAGCAGCGTAGTGGGGGGACATGAGCAGTTCTTC CASSVVGGHEQFF
NA NA TRBJ1-3 TRBV30 TGTGCCTGGAATTTCGGACGGACGAGCTCTGGAAACACCATATATTTT CAWNFGRTSSGNTIYF
NA TRBD2 TRBJ2-5 TRBV10-1 TGCGCCACCCGGCTGACTGCACTAGCGGGGATGGGGTGCCAAGAGACCCAGTACTTC CATRLTALAGMGCQETQYF